Each of the 22 T cell receptor beta chains below was sequenced from the same sample in a study of cytomegalovirus exposure and HLA in healthy donors. 60 Vbeta and 13 Jbeta primers were used in PCR. Method: immunoSEQ multiplex PCR; TCRdb's copy keeps in-frame clones and lacks some. The data contain about 150,000 clones, roughly 77% of them seen just once; the ten biggest clones take up around 7.2%. Material: PBMCs. The receptors were gathered from a man aged 25 to 40 in good health and CMV-seropositive.

This rearrangement joins TRBV6-1 to TRBJ2-5; 7 bases are shared with TRBD2. The CDR3 has 14 amino acids. CDR1 and CDR2 (germline): MNHNS, SASEGT. V shed 0 bases, J shed 10 bases, and the junction held 8 bases outside the gene matches. The CDR3 coding sequence is TGTGCCAGCAGTGAAGCCCCCCAGCGGGGAGACCAGTACTTC. Its protein product is CASSEAPQRGDQYF.

The V gene is TRBV6-1, the J gene TRBJ1-1; tentative D call: TRBD1 (5 bases). Germline CDR1 MNHNS, CDR2 SASEGT. The CDR3 runs to 14 residues. V was shortened by 1 base and J by 7 bases, with 13 bases between the two germline ends. For the CDR3, the DNA is TGTGCCAGCAGTGAAGGGGGGGGATTAGTTGAAGCTTTCTTT. It specifies CASSEGGGLVEAFF.

In its sample, this clone was seen a few times. The genes are TRBV29-1 and TRBJ2-2; a possible D gene is TRBD1 (6 bases). The CDR3 sequence is 15 residues long. Trimming left V 7 bases short and J 7 bases short, with 22 bases between. From germline, CDR1 is SQVTM and CDR2 ANQGSEA. CDR3 sequence (DNA): TGCAGCGGCTCCGGACAGAGGGCTGAGAGCGGGGAGCTGTTTTTT. It specifies CSGSGQRAESGELFF.

V usage is TRBV28 and J usage is TRBJ1-1, with no clear D. The CDR3 is 15 residues long. CDR1 and CDR2 from the germline V gene are MDHEN and SYDVKM. Trimming left V 4 bases short and J 3 bases short, with 15 bases between. The CDR3 DNA follows: TGTGCCAGCAGTTCCGGGGTCCTCGCCGACACTGAAGCTTTCTTT. It translates to CASSSGVLADTEAFF.

The chain links TRBV7-6 to TRBJ2-1, with D perhaps matching TRBD2 (5 bases). Looked up from germline, CDR1 is SGHVS and CDR2 is FNYEAQ. The CDR3 runs to 16 residues. V lost 0 bases and J 7 bases, leaving 16 bases between the germline ends. For the CDR3, the DNA is TGTGCCAGCAGCTTAGCGAGCGGACTCCTAGGTAATGAGCAGTTCTTC. This gives the protein CASSLASGLLGNEQFF.

The J gene is TRBJ1-1, the V gene TRBV2; 10 bases match TRBD1. Germline V gene lookup returns CDR1 SNHLY and CDR2 FYNNEI. Trimming cost V 2 bases and J 0 bases; bases outside gene matches: 3. The CDR3 covers 16 residues. The CDR3 sequence: CASSERQGAMNTEAFF. The CDR3 nucleotides read TGTGCCAGCAGTGAAAGACAGGGGGCTATGAACACTGAAGCTTTCTTT. Supplemented by reference TRBV2 and TRBJ1-1, the full variable domain reads EPEVTQTPSHQVTQMGQEVILRCVPISNHLYFYWYRQILGQKVEFLVSFYNNEISEKSEIFDDQFSVERPDGSNFTLKIRSTKLEDSAMYFCASSERQGAMNTEAFFGQGTRLTVV.

V usage is TRBV27 and J usage is TRBJ1-4; the match to TRBD1 covers 9 bases. Germline V gives CDR1 MNHEY, CDR2 SMNVEV (reference sequence). The ends lost 5 bases at V and 7 bases at J; junction bases unmatched: 5. The CDR3 is 14 residues long. CDR3 loop: CASSRRDRVEKLFF. CDR3 nucleotide sequence: TGTGCCAGCAGTCGCCGGGACAGGGTTGAAAAACTGTTTTTT.

This clone was recorded a few times. This sequence joins TRBV5-1 and TRBJ2-3; the match to TRBD2 covers 7 bases. Germline V gene sequence: CDR1 SGHRS, CDR2 YFSETQ. The CDR3 contains 16 residues. The V gene end was trimmed by 2 bases and the J gene end by 4 bases; junction bases not matched to a gene: 10. This CDR3 reads CASSLTGGYGSDTQYF. The CDR3, as DNA: TGCGCCAGCAGCTTAACGGGGGGTTACGGATCAGATACGCAGTATTTT.

The CDR3 DNA reads as TGTGCCAGCAGCTTGCTCCTCCGCCGGGAGGCCGCTGAAGCTTTCTTT. It is translated as CASSLLLRREAAEAFF. V gene TRBV5-5 combines with J gene TRBJ1-1; D ambiguous. Germline V gene data show CDR1 as SGHKS and CDR2 as YYEKEE (reference sequence). With 1 base removed from V and 6 bases from J, the gap between germline ends came to 19 bases. CDR3 length: 16 residues.

This clone turned up a few times. The chain uses TRBV28 and TRBJ1-2; 7 nucleotides match TRBD1. After removal of 10 bases from V and 4 bases from J, the junction contained 12 bases not matched to a gene. The CDR3 runs to 14 residues. Germline lookup yields CDR1 MDHEN and CDR2 SYDVKM. The CDR3 DNA sequence: TGTGCCACCCTCCCCGGACAGGCGTCCTATGGCTACACCTTC. Amino acid sequence: CATLPGQASYGYTF.

The chain links TRBV19 to TRBJ2-4; 7 bases are a match to TRBD2. The CDR3 spans 16 residues. CDR1 LNHDA and CDR2 SQIVND come from the germline V gene (reference sequence). The J segment lost 8 bases and the V segment lost 5 bases, leaving 15 bases of the junction unmatched. Written as DNA, the CDR3 is TGTGCCAGTAGTCGAAGCCCCGTACTAGCGTCTGACATTCAGTACTTC. It codes for CASSRSPVLASDIQYF.

The V call is TRBV27, the J call TRBJ2-1; 10 bases agree with TRBD2. Germline V lookup: CDR1 MNHEY, CDR2 SMNVEV (reference sequence). The length of the CDR3 is 14 residues. V was clipped by 2 bases and J by 5 bases; unmatched bases: 0. The CDR3 coding sequence is TGTGCCAGCAGTTTAACTAGCGGGGACAATGAGCAGTTCTTC. Amino acids: CASSLTSGDNEQFF.

The chain combines TRBV6-6 with TRBJ2-3, with 10 bases lining up with TRBD1. The CDR3 is 16 amino acids. The germline CDR1 and CDR2 sequences are MNHNY and SVGAGI (reference sequence). The junction had 11 bases not matched to a gene; V was cut back by 6 bases and J by 5 bases. This chain's CDR3 is CASSSNDRGLIDTQYF. The CDR3 region has the DNA TGTGCCAGCAGCTCCAACGACAGGGGGCTAATAGATACGCAGTATTTT.

The chain couples TRBV18 to TRBJ2-3; 8 positions agree with TRBD2. There are 14 residues in the CDR3. From germline, CDR1 is KGHSH and CDR2 LQKENI. Germline trimming cut 6 bases from V and 1 base from J; bases unmatched to any gene: 3. CDR3 nucleotide sequence: TGTGCCAGCTCTAGAGCGGGGGGCACAGATACGCAGTATTTT. Translated, it gives CASSRAGGTDTQYF.

As to this clone: At one boundary the junction diverges from the germline segment, which might be a read error. V usage is TRBV5-6 and J usage is TRBJ2-2; 11 nucleotides match TRBD2. The germline CDR1 and CDR2 sequences are SGHDT and YYEEEE. CDR3 length: 18 amino acids. CDR3 DNA sequence: TGTGCCAGCACCTTGCTGGTAGCGGGAGGGATGGACACCGGGGAGCTGTTTTTT. Residues: CASTLLVAGGMDTGELFF. Variable domain in full (rest from reference TRBV5-6 and TRBJ2-2): DAGVTQSPTHLIKTRGQQVTLRCSPKSGHDTVSWYQQALGQGPQFIFQYYEEEERQRGNFPDRFSGHQFPNYSSELNVNALLLGDSALYLCASTLLVAGGMDTGELFFGEGSRLTVL.

The chain is built from TRBV19 and TRBJ2-1; no reliable D call. V gave up 11 bases and J gave up 5 bases, with 13 bases separating them. The CDR3 covers 12 residues. Germline V gene data show CDR1 as LNHDA and CDR2 as SQIVND (reference sequence). The CDR3 DNA reads as TGTGCCCCAGTGAGACTGCACAATGAGCAGTTCTTC. Its protein product is CAPVRLHNEQFF.

The chain links TRBV29-1 to TRBJ1-1; D gene ambiguous. Germline CDR1 SQVTM, CDR2 ANQGSEA. CDR3 size: 11 residues. The V end lost 7 bases, the J end lost 1 base, and 7 bases lay between the germline ends. As DNA, the CDR3 is TGCAGCGGGGGAGAGAACACTGAAGCTTTCTTT. It is translated as CSGGENTEAFF. Supplemented by reference TRBV29-1 and TRBJ1-1, the full variable domain reads SAVISQKPSRDICQRGTSLTIQCQVDSQVTMMFWYRQQPGQSLTLIATANQGSEATYESGFVIDKFPISRPNLTFSTLTVSNMSPEDSSIYLCSGGENTEAFFGQGTRLTVV.

This chain uses TRBV28 with TRBJ1-4, with D perhaps matching TRBD1 (6 bases). The V gene lost 8 bases and the J gene lost 8 bases, with 15 bases spanning the gap. The CDR3 has 13 amino acids. The germline V gene has CDR1 MDHEN and CDR2 SYDVKM. The CDR3 region is CASLGGRNEKLFF. CDR3 nucleotide sequence: TGTGCCAGCCTGGGGGGGCGGAACGAAAAACTGTTTTTT.

This clone has just a few counts. The gene calls are TRBV6-6 and TRBJ2-7, with TRBD2 as a possible D gene (6 bases). Germline lookup yields CDR1 MNHNY and CDR2 SVGAGI (reference sequence). V was pared by 0 bases and J by 2 bases, with 11 bases between. CDR3 length equals 15 residues. CDR3 sequence (DNA): TGTGCCAGCAGTTACTCGCCGGGAGAGGCCTACGAGCAGTACTTC. Protein product: CASSYSPGEAYEQYF.

V gene TRBV29-1 combines with J gene TRBJ1-2, with D unclear. Between the trimmed V and J ends, which lost 7 bases and 2 bases, there was a span of 17 bases. Germline V gene sequence: CDR1 SQVTM, CDR2 ANQGSEA. The CDR3 runs 14 residues. The CDR3 DNA reads TGCAGCGCCGCCGGGCGGGGAGCCAACTATGGCTACACCTTC. Translating gives CSAAGRGANYGYTF.

This chain links TRBV4-1 with TRBJ2-5, with a possible D match to TRBD1 (6 bases). The CDR3 totals 13 residues. Between the trimmed V and J ends, which lost 4 bases and 3 bases, there was a span of 9 bases. CDR1 and CDR2 (germline): MGHRA, YSYEKL. The CDR3 loop reads CASSPRTEETQYF. CDR3 bases: TGCGCCAGCAGCCCCCGGACAGAAGAGACCCAGTACTTC.

The V gene is TRBV27, the J gene TRBJ1-1; TRBD1 agrees at 7 bases. Germline values: CDR1 MNHEY, CDR2 SMNVEV (reference sequence). This CDR3 spans 15 amino acids. J was trimmed by 1 base and V by 4 bases; bases with no gene match: 6. CDR3 in amino acids: CASSYLTGPNTEAFF. The CDR3 region has the DNA TGTGCCAGCAGTTACTTGACAGGGCCGAACACTGAAGCTTTCTTT.